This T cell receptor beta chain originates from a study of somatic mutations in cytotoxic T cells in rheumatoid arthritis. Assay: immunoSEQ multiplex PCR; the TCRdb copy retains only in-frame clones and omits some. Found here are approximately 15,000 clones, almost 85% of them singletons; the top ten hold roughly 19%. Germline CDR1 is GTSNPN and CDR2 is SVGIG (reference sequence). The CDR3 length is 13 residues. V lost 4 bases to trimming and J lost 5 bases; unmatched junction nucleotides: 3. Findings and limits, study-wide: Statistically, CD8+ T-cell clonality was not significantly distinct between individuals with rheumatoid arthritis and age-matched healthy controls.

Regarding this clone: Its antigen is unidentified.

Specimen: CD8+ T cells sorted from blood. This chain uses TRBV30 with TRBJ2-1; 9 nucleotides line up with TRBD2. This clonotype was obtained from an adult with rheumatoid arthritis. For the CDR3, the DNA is TGTGCCTGGATCGCTAGCGGGGACAATGAGCAGTTCTTC. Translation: CAWIASGDNEQFF.